These 26 T cell receptor beta chains were sequenced from one sample in a study of vaccination and CD4 T cells after COVID-19. What these receptors recognize is not known. Treatment described: approximately nine-day PBMC culture with coronavirus spike peptide pools or control peptides (ViraFEST assay). CD4+ T cells that had been cultured provided DNA sequenced with the Oncomine TCR Beta short-read assay. MiXCR was run by TCRdb on the PCR reads, yielding one entry per CDR3 protein. The repertoire holds 9,500 to 15,000 distinct CDR3 sequences, approximately 58% seen once, with under 8.5% in the top ten. Source: CD4+ T cells from blood, cultured in vitro, taken before SARS-CoV-2 vaccination. The receptors here all came from a human donor who had recovered from COVID-19.

J is TRBJ1-5 and V is TRBV28, with 8 bases identical to TRBD1. The V gene end was trimmed by 5 bases and the J gene end by 1 base; junction bases not matched to a gene: 7. Germline CDR1 reads MDHEN; CDR2 reads SYDVKM. The CDR3 length is 16 residues. CDR3 sequence reads: CASSQDRGRSNQPQHF. CDR3 coding DNA: TGTGCCAGCAGTCAAGACAGGGGACGAAGCAATCAGCCCCAGCATTTT.

This clonotype was recorded a few times. The V call is TRBV6-2 or TRBV6-3, the J call TRBJ2-5, with a tentative D call TRBD2 (5 bases). Trimming stripped 3 bases from V and 4 bases from J, with 6 bases between. The CDR3 has 12 amino acids. Germline V gene lookup returns CDR1 MNHEY and CDR2 SVGEGT. DNA for the CDR3: TGTGCCAGCAGTTATGGGAGAGAGACCCAGTACTTC. Translating gives CASSYGRETQYF.

The rearrangement links TRBV27 to TRBJ2-7; the match to TRBD1 covers 7 bases. The CDR3 contains 14 residues. Germline V gives CDR1 MNHEY, CDR2 SMNVEV (reference sequence). The J segment lost 3 bases and the V segment lost 6 bases, leaving 8 bases of the junction unmatched. The CDR3 bases are TGTGCCAGCAGAGACAGGACAGGATACTACGAGCAGTACTTC. Residues: CASRDRTGYYEQYF.

The count of this clonotype is one. The chain has TRBV4-2 and TRBJ2-3; 13 bases fit TRBD2. CDR1 LGHNA and CDR2 YNFKEQ come from the germline V gene. Trimming at V came to 1 base and at J to 4 bases, leaving 5 bases not matched to a gene. The CDR3 sequence is 17 residues long. In DNA form, the CDR3 reads TGTGCCAGCAGCCAAGGCTGGACTAGCGGGAGCGCAGATACGCAGTATTTT. This gives the protein CASSQGWTSGSADTQYF.

This clonotype counts as medium-sized (0.01 to 0.1%). This chain uses TRBV7-8 with TRBJ1-5; a possible D gene is TRBD1 (6 bases). The germline V gene has CDR1 SGHVS and CDR2 FQNEAQ. The V gene lost 0 bases and the J gene lost 8 bases, with 14 bases spanning the gap. This CDR3 has 15 amino acids. Here the CDR3 DNA reads TGTGCCAGCAGCTTAGCTTACGGGGGGCGCGAGCCCCAGCATTTT. It encodes CASSLAYGGREPQHF.

V gene TRBV19 combines with J gene TRBJ1-6, with 8 bases aligning to TRBD1. Germline V gene lookup returns CDR1 LNHDA and CDR2 SQIVND (reference sequence). The CDR3 loop spans 17 amino acids. The V segment lost 5 bases and the J segment 7 bases; nucleotides outside the gene matches: 13. CDR3 amino acids: CASSSRLQGAGNSPLHF. The CDR3 DNA follows: TGTGCCAGTAGTTCAAGACTGCAGGGGGCTGGGAATTCACCCCTCCACTTT.

This rearrangement joins TRBV6-5 to TRBJ2-1; no definite D call. CDR3 length: 12 residues. Germline V gives CDR1 MNHEY, CDR2 SVGAGI. Trimming took 4 bases from V and 12 from J, leaving 13 bases between them. The DNA for the CDR3 is TGTGCCAGCAGTTCCCCTACGTCGGGGCAGTTCTTC. Its protein product is CASSSPTSGQFF.

This chain joins TRBV11-2 and TRBJ1-1; unclear D gene. The germline CDR1 and CDR2 sequences are SGHAT and FQNNGV. CDR3 length: 15 amino acids. Trimming removed 5 bases at V and 6 bases at J, with 19 bases between. The CDR3 protein is CASSHSIWAEAEAFF. CDR3 nucleotides: TGTGCCAGCAGCCACTCTATCTGGGCCGAGGCTGAAGCTTTCTTT.

The chain uses TRBV10-3 and TRBJ1-6, with TRBD1 matching over 10 bases. Germline trimming cut 4 bases from V and 15 bases from J; bases unmatched to any gene: 6. Germline values: CDR1 ENHRY, CDR2 SYGVKD. The CDR3 totals 13 residues. The CDR3 protein is CAISGTDRGLLHF. The CDR3 region has the DNA TGTGCCATCAGTGGCACCGACAGGGGGCTCCTCCACTTT.

V is TRBV7-9 and J is TRBJ2-2; D not resolved. V lost 2 bases and J lost 5, with 6 bases in between. This CDR3 has 13 residues. Germline values: CDR1 SEHNR, CDR2 FQNEAQ (reference sequence). This CDR3 reads CASSLLVTGELFF. CDR3 DNA: TGTGCCAGCAGCTTACTAGTTACCGGGGAGCTGTTTTTT.

This sequence joins TRBV2 and TRBJ1-1, with D unresolved. The CDR3 has 14 amino acids. From germline, CDR1 is SNHLY and CDR2 FYNNEI. V was shortened by 2 bases and J by 3 bases, with 10 bases between the two germline ends. Here the CDR3 DNA reads TGTGCCAGCAGTGAATATCAGTCGGACACTGAAGCTTTCTTT. Protein product: CASSEYQSDTEAFF.

This chain connects TRBV7-9 to TRBJ2-2; 8 nucleotides line up with TRBD1. CDR1 and CDR2 from the germline V gene are SEHNR and FQNEAQ (reference sequence). The CDR3 has 15 residues. Trimming cost V 2 bases and J 7 bases; bases outside gene matches: 6. The CDR3 DNA reads as TGTGCCAGCAGCTTATCCAGGGGGCCGGTCGGGGAGCTGTTTTTT. It codes for CASSLSRGPVGELFF. Based on the CDR3 plus reference TRBV7-9 and TRBJ2-2, the full variable domain is DTGVSQNPRHKITKRGQNVTFRCDPISEHNRLYWYRQTLGQGPEFLTYFQNEAQLEKSRLLSDRFSAERPKGSFSTLEIQRTEQGDSAMYLCASSLSRGPVGELFFGEGSRLTVL.

The V gene is TRBV20-1, the J gene TRBJ2-5; TRBD2 aligns across 11 bases. The CDR3 has 15 amino acids. The germline V gene has CDR1 DFQATT and CDR2 SNEGSKA (reference sequence). Trimming removed 0 bases from V and 3 bases from J; junction bases left unmatched: 3. The CDR3 sequence: CSARDPGLAEETQYF. CDR3 coding DNA: TGCAGTGCTAGAGATCCGGGACTAGCGGAAGAGACCCAGTACTTC.

The chain carries TRBV19 and TRBJ2-1; TRBD2 agrees at 8 bases. The CDR3 consists of 15 residues. Germline values: CDR1 LNHDA, CDR2 SQIVND (reference sequence). The junction had 12 bases not matched to a gene; V was cut back by 7 bases and J by 7 bases. Here the CDR3 DNA reads TGTGCCAGTACCGATAGCGGGACCGGGGGGAATGAGCAGTTCTTC. Protein product: CASTDSGTGGNEQFF.

The chain has TRBV19 and TRBJ1-1; D is uncertain. Germline V gene data show CDR1 as LNHDA and CDR2 as SQIVND (reference sequence). This CDR3 comprises 12 residues. The germline V and J ends were trimmed by 5 bases and 1 base, with 5 bases remaining between them. CDR3 sequence (DNA): TGTGCCAGTAGTCACAGGAACACTGAAGCTTTCTTT. As protein: CASSHRNTEAFF.

The CDR3 DNA sequence: TGTGCCAGCAGTTGGTCGGACAGGGGAGGTGGAAACACCATATATTTT. As protein: CASSWSDRGGGNTIYF. The J gene is TRBJ1-3, the V gene TRBV9, with 9 bases that match TRBD1. V was pared by 5 bases and J by 3 bases, with 9 bases of the junction left unmatched. This CDR3 region has 16 residues. The germline V gene has CDR1 SGDLS and CDR2 YYNGEE.

This sequence joins TRBV2 and TRBJ2-5, with 9 nucleotides matching TRBD1. This CDR3 region has 14 residues. V lost 7 bases, J lost 4 bases, and 7 bases stayed unmatched. CDR1 and CDR2 from the germline V gene are SNHLY and FYNNEI. In DNA form, the CDR3 reads TGTGCCAGCACCTCGGGGACAGGGAGAGAGACCCAGTACTTC. It is translated as CASTSGTGRETQYF. Using reference TRBV2 and TRBJ2-5 for the parts outside the CDR3, the full variable domain is EPEVTQTPSHQVTQMGQEVILRCVPISNHLYFYWYRQILGQKVEFLVSFYNNEISEKSEIFDDQFSVERPDGSNFTLKIRSTKLEDSAMYFCASTSGTGRETQYFGPGTRLLVL.

This chain links TRBV7-8 with TRBJ1-1, with TRBD1 matching 8 bases. V gave up 2 bases and J gave up 4 bases; unmatched junction bases: 0. Germline values: CDR1 SGHVS, CDR2 FQNEAQ. The CDR3 is 13 amino acids. For the CDR3, the DNA is TGTGCCAGCAGCTTAACAGGGGGCACTGAAGCTTTCTTT. As protein: CASSLTGGTEAFF.

The chain uses TRBV6-1 and TRBJ1-1; TRBD1 aligns across 12 bases. The CDR3 has 17 amino acids. Trimming removed 3 bases from V and 0 bases from J; junction bases left unmatched: 5. Germline V gene sequence: CDR1 MNHNS, CDR2 SASEGT. The CDR3 reads CASSEGQGAPMNTEAFF. The CDR3 DNA follows: TGTGCCAGCAGTGAGGGACAGGGGGCACCCATGAACACTGAAGCTTTCTTT.

The rearrangement links TRBV6-1 to TRBJ2-1, with 11 positions matching TRBD1. The trim removed 7 bases at V and 5 bases at J, leaving 7 bases unmatched. This CDR3 region has 15 residues. CDR1 MNHNS and CDR2 SASEGT come from the germline V gene. CDR3 protein: CASTKGQGAHNEQFF. DNA of the CDR3: TGTGCCAGCACTAAAGGACAGGGGGCCCACAATGAGCAGTTCTTC.

The chain has TRBV7-9 and TRBJ2-7; 9 bases match TRBD2. This CDR3 region has 16 residues. J lost 2 bases, V lost 3 bases, and 8 bases had no gene match. CDR1 and CDR2 (germline): SEHNR, FQNEAQ (reference sequence). CDR3 DNA sequence: TGTGCCAGCAGCTTTGATCGGGCTAGCGGGACCTACGAGCAGTACTTC. It yields the protein CASSFDRASGTYEQYF.

This clonotype has only a few counts. V is TRBV7-9 and J is TRBJ1-1, with D hard to call. The CDR3 sequence is 13 residues long. Per germline, CDR1 SEHNR and CDR2 FQNEAQ (reference sequence). Trimming left V 1 base short and J 5 bases short, with 8 bases between. CDR3: CASSLEGRTEAFF. The CDR3 nucleotides read TGTGCCAGCAGCTTAGAAGGACGGACTGAAGCTTTCTTT.

This chain links TRBV5-6 with TRBJ2-3, with TRBD2 matching over 15 bases. V lost 0 bases, J lost 5 bases, and 4 bases stayed unmatched. The CDR3 consists of 17 residues. Germline lookup yields CDR1 SGHDT and CDR2 YYEEEE. CDR3 DNA: TGTGCCAGCAGCTTGGCCGGACTAGCGGGAGGGGGAGATACGCAGTATTTT. This translates into CASSLAGLAGGGDTQYF. The full variable domain, rest sourced from reference TRBV5-6 and TRBJ2-3, is DAGVTQSPTHLIKTRGQQVTLRCSPKSGHDTVSWYQQALGQGPQFIFQYYEEEERQRGNFPDRFSGHQFPNYSSELNVNALLLGDSALYLCASSLAGLAGGGDTQYFGPGTRLTVL.

The CDR3 protein is CASSRQGRAEAFF. The CDR3 nucleotides are TGTGCCAGCAGCCGACAGGGACGCGCTGAAGCTTTCTTT. The chain carries TRBV6-1 and TRBJ1-1; 7 bases map to TRBD1. The germline gives CDR1 MNHNS, CDR2 SASEGT. The CDR3 has 13 residues. V trimming: 6 bases; J trimming: 6 bases; junction bases outside the gene matches: 7.

The chain uses TRBV20-1 and TRBJ1-2; TRBD1 aligns across 9 bases. Germline V CDR1 and CDR2: DFQATT, SNEGSKA (reference sequence). The trim removed 2 bases at V and 2 bases at J, leaving 9 bases unmatched. CDR3 size: 16 residues. CDR3 sequence (DNA): TGCAGTGCTAGAAGGGGACAGGGAAGGCAAAACTATGGCTACACCTTC. This sequence encodes CSARRGQGRQNYGYTF.

The chain is built from TRBV5-4 and TRBJ2-5, with 7 nucleotides matching TRBD2. CDR3 size: 15 residues. The V and J ends lost 4 bases and 5 bases, in that order; junction bases with no gene match: 11. The germline V gene has CDR1 SGHNT and CDR2 YYREEE (reference sequence). CDR3 bases: TGTGCCAGCAGCCACAGCGGGGCCCTAGGGGAGACCCAGTACTTC. Residues: CASSHSGALGETQYF.